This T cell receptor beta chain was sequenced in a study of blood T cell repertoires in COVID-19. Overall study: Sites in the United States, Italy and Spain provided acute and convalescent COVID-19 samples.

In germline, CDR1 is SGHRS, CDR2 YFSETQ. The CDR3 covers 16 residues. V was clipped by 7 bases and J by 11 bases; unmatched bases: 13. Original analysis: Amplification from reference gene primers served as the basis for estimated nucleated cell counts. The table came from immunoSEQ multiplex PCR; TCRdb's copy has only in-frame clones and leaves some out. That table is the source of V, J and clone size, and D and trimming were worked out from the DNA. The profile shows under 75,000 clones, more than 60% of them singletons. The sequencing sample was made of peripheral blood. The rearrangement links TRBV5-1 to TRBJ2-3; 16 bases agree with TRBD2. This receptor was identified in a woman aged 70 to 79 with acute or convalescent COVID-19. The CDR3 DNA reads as TGCGCCAGCTTCCCCGGGACTAGCGGGGGGGTCTATCGGCAGTATTTT. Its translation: CASFPGTSGGVYRQYF.